One sample yielded the 23 T cell receptor beta chains listed below, sequenced in a study of shared T cell receptors in the human thymus. Measured with immunoSEQ multiplex PCR; TCRdb has only the in-frame clones, and not every one. The table shows some 400,000 clones, with around 93% occurring only once. The sequenced sample consisted of thymocytes. These TCRs come from a human donor.

The rearrangement links TRBV28 to TRBJ2-1; TRBD2 aligns across 9 bases. V trimming: 7 bases; J trimming: 5 bases; junction bases outside the gene matches: 12. The V gene's germline CDR1 is MDHEN and CDR2 SYDVKM. There are 16 residues in the CDR3. This CDR3 reads CASTPNLIAGDNEQFF. CDR3 in DNA: TGTGCCAGCACCCCGAATTTGATAGCGGGGGACAATGAGCAGTTCTTC.

The chain employs TRBV28 and TRBJ1-1; perhaps TRBD1 as D (5 bases). The CDR3 contains 19 residues. V was shortened by 2 bases and J by 4 bases, with 26 bases between the two germline ends. CDR1 and CDR2 from the germline V gene are MDHEN and SYDVKM. The DNA for the CDR3 is TGTGCCAGCAGTTTAAAGGCTGCGGGCCGTACGACCCAGGGCACTGAAGCTTTCTTT. Protein: CASSLKAAGRTTQGTEAFF.

V and J are TRBV4-1 and TRBJ2-7; D is possibly TRBD2 (6 bases). The CDR3 extends over 16 amino acids. Germline V CDR1 and CDR2: MGHRA, YSYEKL. Trimming cost V 4 bases and J 4 bases, with 20 bases left between them. CDR3 residues: CASSRSFWRAEYEQYF. The CDR3 DNA sequence: TGCGCCAGCAGCCGGTCGTTCTGGAGGGCCGAGTACGAGCAGTACTTC.

This clone was seen a handful of times. The J gene is TRBJ2-7, the V gene TRBV7-8; 7 nucleotides match TRBD2. The CDR3 sequence is 13 residues long. Germline trimming cut 1 base from V and 6 bases from J; bases unmatched to any gene: 3. CDR1 is SGHVS and CDR2 is FQNEAQ in the germline V gene. CDR3 sequence: CASSLGTSREQYF. DNA for the CDR3: TGTGCCAGCAGCTTAGGGACTAGTCGCGAGCAGTACTTC.

V is TRBV7-6 and J is TRBJ2-6; 7 bases fit TRBD1. The CDR3 contains 18 residues. V shed 2 bases, J shed 1 base, and the junction held 8 bases outside the gene matches. The germline V gene has CDR1 SGHVS and CDR2 FNYEAQ. The CDR3 nucleotides are TGTGCCAGCAGCTTATTAGGGGGCGCGAGGTCTGGGGCCAACGTCCTGACTTTC. The encoded protein is CASSLLGGARSGANVLTF.

A few counts support this clone. The chain employs TRBV28 and TRBJ2-7; TRBD1 or TRBD2 may be the D gene (5 bases each). This CDR3 spans 15 amino acids. Trimming removed 2 bases at V and 2 bases at J, with 13 bases between. Germline values: CDR1 MDHEN, CDR2 SYDVKM. CDR3: CASSLVRDLTYEQYF. As DNA, the CDR3 is TGTGCCAGCAGTTTAGTTCGGGACCTAACCTACGAGCAGTACTTC.

The rearrangement joins TRBV28 to TRBJ2-1; 11 nucleotides align to TRBD2. V lost 6 bases to trimming and J lost 0 bases; unmatched junction nucleotides: 10. The V gene's germline CDR1 is MDHEN and CDR2 SYDVKM. This CDR3 is 18 amino acids long. The CDR3 reads CASRPGLAVSSSYNEQFF. CDR3 DNA sequence: TGTGCCAGCAGACCGGGACTAGCGGTTAGTAGCTCCTACAATGAGCAGTTCTTC. The full variable domain, in which reference TRBV28 and TRBJ2-1 provide the parts outside the CDR3, is DVKVTQSSRYLVKRTGEKVFLECVQDMDHENMFWYRQDPGLGLRLIYFSYDVKMKEKGDIPEGYSVSREKKERFSLILESASTNQTSMYLCASRPGLAVSSSYNEQFFGPGTRLTVL.

Only one count was recorded for this clone. The chain combines TRBV19 with TRBJ2-1, with TRBD2 matching 11 bases. J was trimmed by 3 bases and V by 4 bases; bases with no gene match: 5. Germline V gene sequence: CDR1 LNHDA, CDR2 SQIVND (reference sequence). CDR3 length: 16 residues. The CDR3 loop reads CASSTRLAGNYNEQFF. CDR3 nucleotide sequence: TGTGCCAGTAGTACGCGACTAGCGGGAAACTACAATGAGCAGTTCTTC.

The chain uses TRBV27 and TRBJ1-6; D possibly corresponds to TRBD1 (6 bases). This CDR3 is built from 17 residues. V lost 2 bases and J lost 8, with 19 bases in between. The V gene's germline CDR1 is MNHEY and CDR2 SMNVEV (reference sequence). The CDR3 coding sequence is TGTGCCAGCAGTTTACCCGGGCCTCAGGGGACGGATTCACCCCTCCACTTT. This codes for CASSLPGPQGTDSPLHF.

This clone was seen a few times. The V gene is TRBV5-5, the J gene TRBJ1-5; 12 bases are shared with TRBD1. J was trimmed by 5 bases and V by 4 bases; bases with no gene match: 4. Germline CDR1 reads SGHKS; CDR2 reads YYEKEE (reference sequence). CDR3 length: 15 residues. The CDR3 region is CASSGTGGRYQPQHF. For the CDR3, the DNA is TGTGCCAGCAGCGGGACAGGGGGCCGGTATCAGCCCCAGCATTTT.

The genes are TRBV7-9 and TRBJ1-3; 7 nucleotides agree with TRBD1. The V gene end was trimmed by 10 bases and the J gene end by 8 bases; junction bases not matched to a gene: 11. CDR1 is SEHNR, CDR2 FQNEAQ, per germline (reference sequence). The CDR3 sequence is 13 residues long. CDR3 protein: CAIPRGQRDTIYF. CDR3 DNA sequence: TGTGCCATCCCAAGGGGACAGCGAGACACCATATATTTT.

The chain couples TRBV10-3 to TRBJ2-7; 12 bases align to TRBD1. This CDR3 is built from 14 residues. V was pared by 4 bases and J by 4 bases, with 2 bases of the junction left unmatched. CDR1 and CDR2 from the germline V gene are ENHRY and SYGVKD. The CDR3 bases are TGTGCCATCAGTGGGGACAGGGGGCGTTACGAGCAGTACTTC. It encodes CAISGDRGRYEQYF.

The rearrangement joins TRBV9 to TRBJ2-1; 8 bases agree with TRBD2. This CDR3 is built from 16 residues. Germline CDR1 SGDLS, CDR2 YYNGEE. The J segment lost 9 bases and the V segment lost 4 bases, leaving 15 bases of the junction unmatched. The CDR3 spells CASSPPKLAGHPEQFF. CDR3 bases: TGTGCCAGCAGCCCCCCCAAGCTAGCGGGCCATCCTGAGCAGTTCTTC.

The V call is TRBV7-2, the J call TRBJ2-2; TRBD2 is a possible D gene (5 bases). Germline assignment: CDR1 SGHTA and CDR2 FQGNSA. The V end was cut by 8 bases, the J end by 4 bases, with 17 bases between. The CDR3 sequence is 15 residues long. Here the CDR3 DNA reads TGTGCCAGCGACCTTGAGGGCCCGGGCACCGGGGAGCTGTTTTTT. Its protein is CASDLEGPGTGELFF.

The V and J genes are TRBV5-4 and TRBJ1-6, with D possibly matching TRBD1 (5 bases). The ends were cut back, 4 bases at V and 10 bases at J, with 12 bases in the middle. The CDR3 consists of 13 residues. The germline V gene has CDR1 SGHNT and CDR2 YYREEE (reference sequence). In nucleotides, the CDR3 is TGTGCCAGCAGCCTTGGGACCATCTCACCCCTCCACTTT. This gives the protein CASSLGTISPLHF.

The CDR3 protein is CASSRTGSDTQYF. Here the CDR3 DNA reads TGTGCCAGCAGCCGAACAGGGTCAGATACGCAGTATTTT. The chain carries TRBV5-6 and TRBJ2-3; possibly TRBD1 for D (6 bases). This CDR3 has 13 residues. V was cut by 4 bases and J by 4 bases, with 10 bases left in between. The germline CDR1 and CDR2 sequences are SGHDT and YYEEEE.

The V gene is TRBV19, the J gene TRBJ2-3; 10 positions match TRBD1. With V trimmed by 6 bases and J by 7 bases, 13 bases remained unmatched. This CDR3 has 16 residues. The V gene's germline CDR1 is LNHDA and CDR2 SQIVND (reference sequence). The CDR3 loop is CASRSPGQGLGYTQYF. Here the CDR3 DNA reads TGTGCCAGTAGATCCCCGGGACAGGGGCTGGGGTATACGCAGTATTTT.

The gene calls are TRBV7-8 and TRBJ2-3, with 9 bases aligning to TRBD2. The germline CDR1 and CDR2 sequences are SGHVS and FQNEAQ. The CDR3 loop spans 18 amino acids. The junction had 17 bases not matched to a gene; V was cut back by 7 bases and J by 3 bases. CDR3 sequence reads: CASIKETPGLALTDTQYF. The CDR3 region has the DNA TGTGCCAGCATCAAGGAGACCCCGGGACTAGCTTTGACAGATACGCAGTATTTT.

V gene TRBV7-6 combines with J gene TRBJ1-1; maybe TRBD1 (5 bases). Per the germline V gene, CDR1 is SGHVS and CDR2 is FNYEAQ. The CDR3 is 12 residues long. Trimming removed 3 bases at V and 10 bases at J, with 12 bases between. The CDR3 protein is CASSLGRGGAFF. Here the CDR3 DNA reads TGTGCCAGCAGCTTGGGGAGGGGTGGAGCTTTCTTT.

The chain employs TRBV18 and TRBJ2-7, with 7 positions matching TRBD1. The CDR3 covers 12 residues. Unmatched junction bases numbered 7, after V lost 8 bases and J lost 6 bases. Germline lookup yields CDR1 KGHSH and CDR2 LQKENI. The DNA of the CDR3 is TGTGCCAGCCATATACAGGGGAGCGAGCAGTACTTC. Protein sequence: CASHIQGSEQYF.

Here the CDR3 DNA reads TGTGCCAGCAGCCCGGGCCGGGCTAGCGGGACAGATACGCAGTATTTT. It is translated as CASSPGRASGTDTQYF. V usage is TRBV7-9 and J usage is TRBJ2-3; 8 bases line up with TRBD2. CDR3 size: 16 residues. Looked up from germline, CDR1 is SEHNR and CDR2 is FQNEAQ (reference sequence). Trimming cost V 5 bases and J 3 bases; bases outside gene matches: 10.

The chain links TRBV7-9 to TRBJ1-5; D unresolved. The length of the CDR3 is 15 residues. Germline V gene lookup returns CDR1 SEHNR and CDR2 FQNEAQ (reference sequence). V shed 4 bases and J shed 0 bases, with 10 bases lying between them. CDR3 sequence (DNA): TGTGCCAGCAGCTCGGGCGGCTATAGCAATCAGCCCCAGCATTTT. Translation gives CASSSGGYSNQPQHF.

The chain recombines TRBV19 with TRBJ2-7, with unresolved D. CDR1 and CDR2 (germline): LNHDA, SQIVND (reference sequence). This CDR3 comprises 11 residues. Trimming stripped 3 bases from V and 12 bases from J, with 12 bases between. CDR3: CASSIVRRRYF. As DNA, the CDR3 is TGTGCCAGTAGTATCGTCCGGCGGCGGTACTTC.